This T cell receptor (beta chain) was identified during a study of response to subunit inactivated influenza vaccine. General study results and limits: Only a handful of new T cells, the authors suggested, are recruited with each seasonal influenza vaccination.

TCRdb re-called the RT-PCR reads with MiXCR, one entry per CDR3 protein. The data contain about 480,000 distinct CDR3 sequences, less than 30% of them singletons. The V end lost 6 bases, the J end lost 5 bases, and 14 bases lay between the germline ends. CDR1 DFQATT and CDR2 SNEGSKA come from the germline V gene (reference sequence). CDR3 length: 13 residues. On this clonotype itself: The antigen is unknown.

V and J are TRBV20-1 and TRBJ2-1; possible D gene TRBD2, 6 bases. This receptor was identified in a man between 50 and 59 years old who received an inactivated influenza vaccine. Specimen: CD4+ T cells sorted from PBMCs, collected roughly 5 days after vaccination. Here the CDR3 DNA reads TGCAGTGCCCCCCCGGGACTTCACAATGAGCAGTTCTTC. This codes for CSAPPGLHNEQFF.